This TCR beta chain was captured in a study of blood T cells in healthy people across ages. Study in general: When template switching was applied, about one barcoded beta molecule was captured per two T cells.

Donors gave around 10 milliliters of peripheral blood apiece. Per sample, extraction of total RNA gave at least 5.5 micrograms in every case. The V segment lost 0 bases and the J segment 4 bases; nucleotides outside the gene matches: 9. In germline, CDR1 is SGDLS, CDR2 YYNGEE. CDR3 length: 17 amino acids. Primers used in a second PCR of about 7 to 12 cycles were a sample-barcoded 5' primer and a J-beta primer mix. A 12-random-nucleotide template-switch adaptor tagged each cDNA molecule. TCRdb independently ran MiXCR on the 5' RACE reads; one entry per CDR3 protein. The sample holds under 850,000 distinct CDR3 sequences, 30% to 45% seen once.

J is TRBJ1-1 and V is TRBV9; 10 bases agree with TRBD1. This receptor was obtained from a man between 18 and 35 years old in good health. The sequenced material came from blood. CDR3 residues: CASSVASGDRGGTEAFF. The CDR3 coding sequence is TGTGCCAGCAGCGTAGCTTCTGGGGACAGGGGAGGCACTGAAGCTTTCTTT.